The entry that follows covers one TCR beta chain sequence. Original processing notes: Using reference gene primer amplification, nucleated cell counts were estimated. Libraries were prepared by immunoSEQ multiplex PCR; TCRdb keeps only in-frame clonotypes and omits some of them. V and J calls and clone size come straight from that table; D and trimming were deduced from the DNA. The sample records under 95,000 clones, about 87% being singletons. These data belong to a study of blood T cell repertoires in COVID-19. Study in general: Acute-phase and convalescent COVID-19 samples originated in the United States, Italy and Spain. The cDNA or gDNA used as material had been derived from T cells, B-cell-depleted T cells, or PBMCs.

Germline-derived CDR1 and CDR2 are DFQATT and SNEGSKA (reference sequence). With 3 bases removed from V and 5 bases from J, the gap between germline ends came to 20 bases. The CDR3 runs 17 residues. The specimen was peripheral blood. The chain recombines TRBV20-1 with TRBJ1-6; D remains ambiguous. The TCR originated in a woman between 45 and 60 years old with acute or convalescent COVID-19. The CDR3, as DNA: TGCAGTGCTAGTCTAGCATCCTGGACTGGGGATAATTCACCCCTCCACTTT. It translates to CSASLASWTGDNSPLHF.